This TCR beta chain comes out of a study of T cells in pancreatic ductal adenocarcinoma. The protocol was immunoSEQ multiplex PCR, while the TCRdb copy is restricted to in-frame clones and leaves out a portion. The data show roughly 20,000 clones, with about 88% seen just once and 0.94% held by the top ten. Surgery without prior neoadjuvant therapy was the treatment of the selected pancreatic ductal adenocarcinoma patients. Notes on the study in general: Tumor and blood clonality did not differ significantly, about 0.112 versus 0.072. The resected pancreatic cancer cohort was biased toward the minority with early-stage disease. Tumor-versus-blood clonality comparisons may be biased toward lower tumor diversity.

Comments on this clone: Its antigen is not known.

This clonotype was sampled from a human donor with pancreatic ductal adenocarcinoma. Sequenced: PBMCs.

CDR3 sequence reads: CASSLGGEAQPQHF. CDR3 nucleotides: TGTGCCAGCAGCTTAGGAGGGGAGGCTCAGCCCCAGCATTTT. This chain connects TRBV11-2 to TRBJ1-5; tentative D call: TRBD1 (5 bases). Deletions cut 1 base from V and 6 bases from J, with 10 bases between. Germline lookup yields CDR1 SGHAT and CDR2 FQNNGV. CDR3 length: 14 residues.